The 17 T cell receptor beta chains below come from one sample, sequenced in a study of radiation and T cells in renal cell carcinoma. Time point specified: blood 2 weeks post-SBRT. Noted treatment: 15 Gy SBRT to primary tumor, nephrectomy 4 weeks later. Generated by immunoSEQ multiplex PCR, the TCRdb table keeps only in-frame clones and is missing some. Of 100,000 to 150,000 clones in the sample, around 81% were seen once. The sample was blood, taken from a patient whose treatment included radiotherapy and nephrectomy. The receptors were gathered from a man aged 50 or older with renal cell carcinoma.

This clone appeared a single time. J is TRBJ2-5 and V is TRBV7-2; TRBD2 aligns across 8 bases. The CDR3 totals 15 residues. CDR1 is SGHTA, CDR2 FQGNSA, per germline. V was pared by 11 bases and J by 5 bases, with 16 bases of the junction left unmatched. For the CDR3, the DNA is TGTGCCGGACGCCGTGCCGGGGGGGCCTGGGAGACCCAGTACTTC. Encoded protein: CAGRRAGGAWETQYF.

CDR3 DNA sequence: TGTGCCAGCAGTTCCGGGACTCCAGTCCGGACGCAGTATTTT. Translated, it gives CASSSGTPVRTQYF. The V call is TRBV6-6, the J call TRBJ2-3, with a weak D call TRBD2 (6 bases). The CDR3 loop spans 14 amino acids. V was trimmed by 4 bases and J by 9 bases, leaving 17 bases between them. Germline CDR1 reads MNHNY; CDR2 reads SVGAGI (reference sequence).

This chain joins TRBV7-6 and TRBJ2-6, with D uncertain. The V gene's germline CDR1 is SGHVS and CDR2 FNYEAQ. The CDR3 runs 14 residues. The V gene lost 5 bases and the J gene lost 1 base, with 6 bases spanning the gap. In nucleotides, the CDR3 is TGTGCCAGCAGCCCCGCTTCTGGGGCCAACGTCCTGACTTTC. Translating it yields CASSPASGANVLTF.

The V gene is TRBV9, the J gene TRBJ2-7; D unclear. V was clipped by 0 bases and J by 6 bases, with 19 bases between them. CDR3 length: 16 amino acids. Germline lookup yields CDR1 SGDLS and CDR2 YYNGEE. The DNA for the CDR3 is TGTGCCAGCAGCGTAGGGCCCCCAACTGAATTCTCCGAGCAGTACTTC. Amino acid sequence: CASSVGPPTEFSEQYF.

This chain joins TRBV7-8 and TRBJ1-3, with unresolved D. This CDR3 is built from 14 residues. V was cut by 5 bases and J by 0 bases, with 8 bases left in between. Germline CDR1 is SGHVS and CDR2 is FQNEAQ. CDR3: CASSPGDSGNTIYF. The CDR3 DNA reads TGTGCCAGCAGCCCCGGGGACTCTGGAAACACCATATATTTT.

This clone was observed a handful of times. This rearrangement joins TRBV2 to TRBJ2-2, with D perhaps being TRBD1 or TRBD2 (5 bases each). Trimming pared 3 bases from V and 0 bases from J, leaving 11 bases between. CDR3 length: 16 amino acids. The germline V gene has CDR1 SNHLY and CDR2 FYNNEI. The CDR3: CASSDGGGSNTGELFF. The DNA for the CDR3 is TGTGCCAGCAGTGATGGTGGGGGATCGAACACCGGGGAGCTGTTTTTT.

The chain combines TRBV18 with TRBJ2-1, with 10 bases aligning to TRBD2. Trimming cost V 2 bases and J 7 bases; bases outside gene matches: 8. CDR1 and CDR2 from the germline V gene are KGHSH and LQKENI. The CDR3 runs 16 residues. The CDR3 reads CASSPDPSGRSNEQFF. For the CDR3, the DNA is TGTGCCAGCTCACCAGATCCTAGCGGGAGATCTAATGAGCAGTTCTTC.

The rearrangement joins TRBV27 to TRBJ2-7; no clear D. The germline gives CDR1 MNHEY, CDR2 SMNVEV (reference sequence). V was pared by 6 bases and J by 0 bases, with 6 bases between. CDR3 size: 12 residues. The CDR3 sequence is CASRDFSYEQYF. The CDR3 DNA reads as TGTGCCAGCAGGGATTTCTCCTACGAGCAGTACTTC.

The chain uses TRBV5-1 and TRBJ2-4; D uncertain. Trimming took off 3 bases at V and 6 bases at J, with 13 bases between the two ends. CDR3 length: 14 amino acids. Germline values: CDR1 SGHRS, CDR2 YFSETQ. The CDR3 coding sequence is TGCGCCAGCAGCTCACCTGAGACGTCAAACATTCAGTACTTC. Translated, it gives CASSSPETSNIQYF. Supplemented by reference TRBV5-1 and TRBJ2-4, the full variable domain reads KAGVTQTPRYLIKTRGQQVTLSCSPISGHRSVSWYQQTPGQGLQFLFEYFSETQRNKGNFPGRFSGRQFSNSRSEMNVSTLELGDSALYLCASSSPETSNIQYFGAGTRLSVL.

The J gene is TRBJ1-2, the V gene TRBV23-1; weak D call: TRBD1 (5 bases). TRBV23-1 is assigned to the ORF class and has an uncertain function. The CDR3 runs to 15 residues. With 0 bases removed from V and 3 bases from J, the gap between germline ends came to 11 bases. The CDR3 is CASSQSGGAYYGYTF. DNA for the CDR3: TGCGCCAGCAGTCAATCAGGCGGGGCCTACTATGGCTACACCTTC.

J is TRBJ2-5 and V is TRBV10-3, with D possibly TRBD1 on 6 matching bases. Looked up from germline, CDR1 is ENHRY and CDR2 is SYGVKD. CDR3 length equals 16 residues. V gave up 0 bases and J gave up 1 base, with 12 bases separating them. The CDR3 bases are TGTGCCATCAGTGAGTCACAGGGCGGACTCCAAGAGACCCAGTACTTC. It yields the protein CAISESQGGLQETQYF.

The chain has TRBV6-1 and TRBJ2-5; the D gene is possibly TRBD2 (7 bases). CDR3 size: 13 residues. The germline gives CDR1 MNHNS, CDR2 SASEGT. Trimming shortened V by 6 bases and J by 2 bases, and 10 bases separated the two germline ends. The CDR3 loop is CASREGGQETQYF. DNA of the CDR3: TGTGCCAGCAGGGAGGGGGGGCAAGAGACCCAGTACTTC.

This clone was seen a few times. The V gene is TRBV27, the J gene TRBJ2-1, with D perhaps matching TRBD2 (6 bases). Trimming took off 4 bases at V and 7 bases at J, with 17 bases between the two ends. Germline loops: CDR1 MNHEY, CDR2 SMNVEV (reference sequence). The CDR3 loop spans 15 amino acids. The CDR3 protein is CASSSWRETENEQFF. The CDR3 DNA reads TGTGCCAGCAGTTCGTGGAGGGAGACCGAAAATGAGCAGTTCTTC.

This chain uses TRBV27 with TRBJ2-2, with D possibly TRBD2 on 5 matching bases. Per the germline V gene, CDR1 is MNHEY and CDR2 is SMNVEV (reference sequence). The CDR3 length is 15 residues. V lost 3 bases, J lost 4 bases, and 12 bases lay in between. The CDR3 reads CASSLNGGFTGELFF. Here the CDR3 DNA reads TGTGCCAGCAGTTTGAATGGCGGGTTCACCGGGGAGCTGTTTTTT.

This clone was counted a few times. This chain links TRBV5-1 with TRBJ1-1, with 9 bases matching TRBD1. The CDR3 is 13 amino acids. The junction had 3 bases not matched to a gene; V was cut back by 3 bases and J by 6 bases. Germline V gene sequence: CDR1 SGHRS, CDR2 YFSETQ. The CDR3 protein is CASSWRQGAEAFF. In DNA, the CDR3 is TGCGCCAGCAGCTGGAGACAGGGGGCTGAAGCTTTCTTT.

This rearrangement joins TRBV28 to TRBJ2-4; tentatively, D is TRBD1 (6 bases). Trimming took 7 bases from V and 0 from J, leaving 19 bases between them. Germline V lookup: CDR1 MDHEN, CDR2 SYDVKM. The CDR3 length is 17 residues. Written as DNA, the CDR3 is TGTGCCAGCACCCCTTCCCCGGGACAAATAGCCAAAAACATTCAGTACTTC. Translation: CASTPSPGQIAKNIQYF.

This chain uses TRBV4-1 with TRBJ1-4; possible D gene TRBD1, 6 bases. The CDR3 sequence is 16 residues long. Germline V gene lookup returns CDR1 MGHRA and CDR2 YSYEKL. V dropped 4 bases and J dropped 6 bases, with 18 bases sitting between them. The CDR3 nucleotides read TGCGCCAGCAGCCCCGGACGGGGGGCTGGGGATGAAAAACTGTTTTTT. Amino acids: CASSPGRGAGDEKLFF.